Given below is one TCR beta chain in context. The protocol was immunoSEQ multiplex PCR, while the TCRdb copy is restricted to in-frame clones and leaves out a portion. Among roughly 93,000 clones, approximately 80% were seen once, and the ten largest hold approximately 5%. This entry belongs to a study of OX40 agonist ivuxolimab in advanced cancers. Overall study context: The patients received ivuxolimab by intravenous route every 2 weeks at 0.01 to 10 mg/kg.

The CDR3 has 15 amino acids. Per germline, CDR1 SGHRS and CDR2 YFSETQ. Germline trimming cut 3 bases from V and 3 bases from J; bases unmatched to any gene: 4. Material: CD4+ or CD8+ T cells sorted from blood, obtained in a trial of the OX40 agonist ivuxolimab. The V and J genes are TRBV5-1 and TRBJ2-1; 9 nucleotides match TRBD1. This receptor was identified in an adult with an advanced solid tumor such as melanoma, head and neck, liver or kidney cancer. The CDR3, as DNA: TGCGCCAGCAGCTCCGGGACAGGGATCTACAATGAGCAGTTCTTC. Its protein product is CASSSGTGIYNEQFF.